Here is one TCR beta chain with its context. No antigen is known for it. The CDR3 has 14 residues. Trimming pared 0 bases from V and 4 bases from J, leaving 7 bases between. Germline assignment: CDR1 MNHEY and CDR2 SVGAGI. The sample is drawn from a study of vaccination and CD4 T cells after COVID-19. Findings of the study overall: There was no significant change from around 20 to 38 median reactive clonotypes.

The Oncomine TCR Beta short-read assay was what sequenced the DNA obtained from cultured CD4+ T cells. Genomic DNA was isolated from CD4+ T cells that had been cultured. In TCRdb, the PCR reads were re-called with MiXCR into one record per CDR3 protein. The sample lists roughly 14,000 distinct CDR3 sequences, 20% to 25% occurring once. Noted treatment: approximately 9-day PBMC culture with coronavirus spike peptide pools or control peptides (ViraFEST assay). Under the ViraFEST approach, antigen-specific T cells were expanded with peptide pools and TCRs subsequently sequenced. V usage is TRBV6-5 and J usage is TRBJ1-5, with D unresolved. The TCR comes from a human donor who had recovered from COVID-19. The sample was CD4+ T cells from blood, cultured in vitro, taken after SARS-CoV-2 vaccination. The CDR3 loop is CASSYSVANQPQHF. CDR3 bases: TGTGCCAGCAGTTACTCGGTAGCAAATCAGCCCCAGCATTTT.